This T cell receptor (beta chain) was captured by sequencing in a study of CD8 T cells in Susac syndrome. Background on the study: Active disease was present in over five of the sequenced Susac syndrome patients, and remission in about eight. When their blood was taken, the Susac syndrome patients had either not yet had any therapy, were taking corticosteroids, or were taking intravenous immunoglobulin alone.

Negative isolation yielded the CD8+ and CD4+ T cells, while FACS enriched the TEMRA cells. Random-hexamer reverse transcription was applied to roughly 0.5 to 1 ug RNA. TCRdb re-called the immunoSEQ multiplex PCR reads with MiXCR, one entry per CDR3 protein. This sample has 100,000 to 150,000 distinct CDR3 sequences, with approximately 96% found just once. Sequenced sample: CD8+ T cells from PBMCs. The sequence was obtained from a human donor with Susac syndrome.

This CDR3 is CASRAGTHEQYF. The CDR3, as DNA: TGTGCCAGCCGGGCAGGGACCCACGAGCAGTACTTC. This chain connects TRBV7-9 to TRBJ2-7; perhaps D is TRBD1 or TRBD2 (5 bases each). The CDR3 contains 12 residues. The germline V gene has CDR1 SEHNR and CDR2 FQNEAQ (reference sequence). V gave up 8 bases and J gave up 5 bases, with 13 bases separating them. Complete variable domain (other parts from reference TRBV7-9 and TRBJ2-7): DTGVSQNPRHKITKRGQNVTFRCDPISEHNRLYWYRQTLGQGPEFLTYFQNEAQLEKSRLLSDRFSAERPKGSFSTLEIQRTEQGDSAMYLCASRAGTHEQYFGPGTRLTVT.